The sample holds a few counts of the clone carrying this TCR beta chain. The antigen is not known. Expressed TCRB transcripts were sequenced because the entire RNA isolate underwent reverse transcription. Assay: immunoSEQ multiplex PCR; the TCRdb copy retains only in-frame clones and omits some. This table holds fewer than 900,000 clones, 15% to 20% found once. This entry comes from a study of beta chain features in type 1 diabetes. Findings and caveats of the study: Within each of all four CD4+ subsets, Type 1 diabetes patients had TCRB CDR3s that were moderately but significantly shorter.

Sequencing input: naive CD4+ T cells from blood. The TCR was taken from a woman younger than 30 in good health.

The CDR3 DNA follows: TGTGCCAGCAGTAAGGGAGGGACAGGGCGAGAGACCCAGTACTTC. Translating gives CASSKGGTGRETQYF. The V gene is TRBV28, the J gene TRBJ2-5, with 9 bases matching TRBD1. J was trimmed by 4 bases and V by 5 bases; bases with no gene match: 8. The germline V gene encodes CDR1 MDHEN and CDR2 SYDVKM. This CDR3 is built from 15 residues.